The T cell receptor (beta chain) under discussion was sequenced for a study of T cell responses to AZD1222 COVID-19 vaccine. Method: immunoSEQ multiplex PCR; TCRdb's copy keeps in-frame clones and lacks some. The sample lists more than 95,000 clones, about 91% occurring once. A word on this clone: Its antigen remains unknown.

Whole-study results and caveats: Among AZD1222 vaccinees, only 5 to 7 were seropositive at baseline. Repertoires were obtained only post-peak T cell response.

Second doses that came at about 4 or about 12 weeks were put together. The clonotype comes from an adult who received the AZD1222 COVID-19 vaccine. The sequenced sample was peripheral blood, obtained 28 days after the second AZD1222 dose.

CDR3 sequence (DNA): TGTGCCAGCAGTCTCCGGTCCGGGAACTATGGCTACACCTTC. This gives the protein CASSLRSGNYGYTF. The genes are TRBV6-6 and TRBJ1-2; the D is unclear. This CDR3 contains 14 residues. Germline assignment: CDR1 MNHNY and CDR2 SVGAGI (reference sequence). Trimming removed 5 bases at V and 2 bases at J, with 12 bases between.